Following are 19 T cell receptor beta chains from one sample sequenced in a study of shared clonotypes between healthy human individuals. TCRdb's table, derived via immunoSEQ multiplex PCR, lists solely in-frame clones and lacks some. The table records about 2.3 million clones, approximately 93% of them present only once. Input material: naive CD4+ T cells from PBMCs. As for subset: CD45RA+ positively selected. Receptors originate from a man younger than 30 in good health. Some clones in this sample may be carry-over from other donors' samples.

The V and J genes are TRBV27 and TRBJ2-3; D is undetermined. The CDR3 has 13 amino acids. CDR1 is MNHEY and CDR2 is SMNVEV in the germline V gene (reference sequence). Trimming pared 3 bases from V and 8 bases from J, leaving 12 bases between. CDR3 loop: CASSFPRYATQYF. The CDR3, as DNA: TGTGCCAGCAGTTTTCCCCGATATGCTACGCAGTATTTT.

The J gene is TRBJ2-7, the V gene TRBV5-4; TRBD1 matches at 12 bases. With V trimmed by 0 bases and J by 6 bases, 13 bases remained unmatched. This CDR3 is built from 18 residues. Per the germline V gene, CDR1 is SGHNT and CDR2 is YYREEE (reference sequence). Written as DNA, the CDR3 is TGTGCCAGCAGCTTGGCACTGGGACAGGGGGCTCCTACTGGCGAGCAGTACTTC. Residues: CASSLALGQGAPTGEQYF.

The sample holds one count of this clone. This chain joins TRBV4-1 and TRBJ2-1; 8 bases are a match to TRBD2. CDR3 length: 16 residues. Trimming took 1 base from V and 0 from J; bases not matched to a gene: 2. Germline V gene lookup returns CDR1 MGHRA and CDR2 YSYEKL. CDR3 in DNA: TGCGCCAGCAGCCAAGTAAGCGGGGGCTCCTACAATGAGCAGTTCTTC. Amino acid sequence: CASSQVSGGSYNEQFF.

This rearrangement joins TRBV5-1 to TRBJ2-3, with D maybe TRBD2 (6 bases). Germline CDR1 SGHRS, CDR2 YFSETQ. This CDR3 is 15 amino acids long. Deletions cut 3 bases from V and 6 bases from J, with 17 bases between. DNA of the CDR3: TGCGCCAGCAGCTGGAGGGACCCCCGTACGGATACGCAGTATTTT. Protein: CASSWRDPRTDTQYF.

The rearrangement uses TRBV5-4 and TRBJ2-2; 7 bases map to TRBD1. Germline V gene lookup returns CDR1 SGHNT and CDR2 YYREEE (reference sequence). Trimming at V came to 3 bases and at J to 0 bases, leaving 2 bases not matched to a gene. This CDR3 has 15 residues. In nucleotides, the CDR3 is TGTGCCAGCAGCTGGGGACAGCCGAACACCGGGGAGCTGTTTTTT. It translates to CASSWGQPNTGELFF.

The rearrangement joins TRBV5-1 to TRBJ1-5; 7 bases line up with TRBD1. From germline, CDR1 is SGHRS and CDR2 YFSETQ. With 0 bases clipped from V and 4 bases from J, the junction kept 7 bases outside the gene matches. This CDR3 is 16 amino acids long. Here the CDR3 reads CASSLGQSTGNQPQHF. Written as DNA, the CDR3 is TGCGCCAGCAGCTTGGGCCAGTCGACAGGGAATCAGCCCCAGCATTTT.

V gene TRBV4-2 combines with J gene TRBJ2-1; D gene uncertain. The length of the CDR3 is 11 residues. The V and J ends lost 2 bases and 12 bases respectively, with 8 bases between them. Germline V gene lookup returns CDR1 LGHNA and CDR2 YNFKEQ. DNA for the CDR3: TGTGCCAGCAGCCAACTCGGCTCGCAGTTCTTC. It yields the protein CASSQLGSQFF.

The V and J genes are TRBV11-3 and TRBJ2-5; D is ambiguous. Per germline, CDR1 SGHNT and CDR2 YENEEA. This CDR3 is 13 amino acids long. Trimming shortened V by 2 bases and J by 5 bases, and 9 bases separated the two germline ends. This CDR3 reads CASSLREWETQYF. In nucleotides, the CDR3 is TGTGCCAGCAGCTTAAGGGAATGGGAGACCCAGTACTTC.

The CDR3 region has the DNA TGTGCCAGCTCACCGACTAGCGGGAGTGGCACAGATACGCAGTATTTT. It yields the protein CASSPTSGSGTDTQYF. V gene TRBV18 combines with J gene TRBJ2-3; 12 bases line up with TRBD2. This CDR3 comprises 16 residues. The V gene end was trimmed by 3 bases and the J gene end by 1 base; junction bases not matched to a gene: 2. The germline gives CDR1 KGHSH, CDR2 LQKENI.

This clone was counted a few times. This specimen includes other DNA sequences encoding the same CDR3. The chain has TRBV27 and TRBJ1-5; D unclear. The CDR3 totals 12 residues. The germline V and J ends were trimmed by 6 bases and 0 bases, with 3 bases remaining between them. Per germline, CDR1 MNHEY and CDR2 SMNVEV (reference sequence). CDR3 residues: CASRNSNQPQHF. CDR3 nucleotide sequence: TGTGCCAGCAGGAATAGCAATCAGCCCCAGCATTTT.

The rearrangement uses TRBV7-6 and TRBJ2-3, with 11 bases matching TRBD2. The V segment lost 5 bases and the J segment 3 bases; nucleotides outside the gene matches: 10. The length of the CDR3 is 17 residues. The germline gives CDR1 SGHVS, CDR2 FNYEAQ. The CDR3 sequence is CASSPLGTSGRTDTQYF. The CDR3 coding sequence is TGTGCCAGCAGCCCCCTGGGCACTAGCGGGAGAACAGATACGCAGTATTTT.

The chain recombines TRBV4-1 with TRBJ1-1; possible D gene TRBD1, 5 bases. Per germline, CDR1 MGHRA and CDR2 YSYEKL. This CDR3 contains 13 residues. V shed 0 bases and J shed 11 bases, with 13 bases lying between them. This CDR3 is CASSQDRGMGAFF. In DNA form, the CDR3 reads TGCGCCAGCAGCCAAGATCGGGGGATGGGGGCTTTCTTT.

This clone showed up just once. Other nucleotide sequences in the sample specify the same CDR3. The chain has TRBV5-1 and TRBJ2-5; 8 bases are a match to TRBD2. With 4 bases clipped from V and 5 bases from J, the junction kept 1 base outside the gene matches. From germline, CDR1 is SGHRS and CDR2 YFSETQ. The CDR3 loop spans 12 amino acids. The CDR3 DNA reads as TGCGCCAGCAGCCCGGGAGGGGAGACCCAGTACTTC. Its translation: CASSPGGETQYF.

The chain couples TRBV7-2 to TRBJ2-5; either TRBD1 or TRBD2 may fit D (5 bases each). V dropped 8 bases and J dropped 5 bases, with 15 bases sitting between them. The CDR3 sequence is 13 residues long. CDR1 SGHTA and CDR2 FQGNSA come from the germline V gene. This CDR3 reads CASHLAGSETQYF. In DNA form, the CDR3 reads TGTGCCAGCCACTTAGCAGGGAGCGAGACCCAGTACTTC.

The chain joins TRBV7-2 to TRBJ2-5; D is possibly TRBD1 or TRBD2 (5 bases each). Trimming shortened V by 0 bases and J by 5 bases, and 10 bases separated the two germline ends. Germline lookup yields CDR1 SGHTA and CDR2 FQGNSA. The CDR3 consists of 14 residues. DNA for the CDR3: TGTGCCAGCAGCTTAGCGAGGGGTACGGAGACCCAGTACTTC. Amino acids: CASSLARGTETQYF.

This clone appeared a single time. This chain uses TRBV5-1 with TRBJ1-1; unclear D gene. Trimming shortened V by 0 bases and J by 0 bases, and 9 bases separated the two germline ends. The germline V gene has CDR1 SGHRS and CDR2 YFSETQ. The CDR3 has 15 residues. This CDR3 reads CASSLDPIMNTEAFF. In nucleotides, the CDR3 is TGCGCCAGCAGCTTGGACCCTATCATGAACACTGAAGCTTTCTTT.

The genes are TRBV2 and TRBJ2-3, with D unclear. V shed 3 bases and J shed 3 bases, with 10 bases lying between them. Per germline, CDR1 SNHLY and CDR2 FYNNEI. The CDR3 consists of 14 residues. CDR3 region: CASSDSSLTDTQYF. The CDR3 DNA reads TGTGCCAGCAGTGACTCGTCTTTAACAGATACGCAGTATTTT.

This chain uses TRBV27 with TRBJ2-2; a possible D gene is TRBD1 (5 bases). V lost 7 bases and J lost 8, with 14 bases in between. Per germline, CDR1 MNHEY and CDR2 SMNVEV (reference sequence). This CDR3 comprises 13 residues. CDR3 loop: CASKFAGLGELFF. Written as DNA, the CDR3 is TGTGCCAGCAAGTTTGCAGGGCTGGGGGAGCTGTTTTTT.

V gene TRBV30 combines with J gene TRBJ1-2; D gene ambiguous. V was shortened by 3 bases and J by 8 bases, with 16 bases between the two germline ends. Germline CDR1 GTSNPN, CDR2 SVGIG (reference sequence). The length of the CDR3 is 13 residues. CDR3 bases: TGTGCCTGGAGCTCCCTCTTTTCCGGGGGCTACACCTTC. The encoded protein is CAWSSLFSGGYTF.